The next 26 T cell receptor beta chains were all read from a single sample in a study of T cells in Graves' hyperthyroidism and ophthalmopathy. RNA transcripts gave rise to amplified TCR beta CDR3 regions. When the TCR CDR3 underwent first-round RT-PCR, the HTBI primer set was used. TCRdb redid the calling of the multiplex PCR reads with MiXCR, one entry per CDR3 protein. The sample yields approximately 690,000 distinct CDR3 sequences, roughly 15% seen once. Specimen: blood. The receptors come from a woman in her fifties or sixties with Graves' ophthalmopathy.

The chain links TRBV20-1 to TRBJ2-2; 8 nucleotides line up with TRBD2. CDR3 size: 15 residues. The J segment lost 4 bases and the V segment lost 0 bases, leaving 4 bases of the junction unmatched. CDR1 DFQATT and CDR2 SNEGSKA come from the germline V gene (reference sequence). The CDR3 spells CSAREGSGATGELFF. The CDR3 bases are TGCAGTGCTAGAGAAGGTAGCGGGGCCACCGGGGAGCTGTTTTTT.

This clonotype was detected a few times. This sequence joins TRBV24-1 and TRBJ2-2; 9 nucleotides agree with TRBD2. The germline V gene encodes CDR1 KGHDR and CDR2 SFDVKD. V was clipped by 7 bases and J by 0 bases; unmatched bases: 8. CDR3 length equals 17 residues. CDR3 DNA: TGTGCCACCAGCCCCACTCTAGCGGGGCCGAACACCGGGGAGCTGTTTTTT. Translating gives CATSPTLAGPNTGELFF.

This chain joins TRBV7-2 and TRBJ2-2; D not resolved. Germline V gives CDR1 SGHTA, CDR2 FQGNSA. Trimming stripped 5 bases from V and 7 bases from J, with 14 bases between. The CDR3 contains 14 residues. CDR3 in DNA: TGTGCCAGCAGCCCGAAAGTTTCCGTCGGGGAGCTGTTTTTT. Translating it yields CASSPKVSVGELFF.

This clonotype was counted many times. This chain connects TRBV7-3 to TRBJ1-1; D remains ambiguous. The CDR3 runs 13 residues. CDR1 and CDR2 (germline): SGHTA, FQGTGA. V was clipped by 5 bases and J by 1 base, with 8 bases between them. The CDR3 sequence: CASSGSRNTEAFF. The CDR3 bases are TGTGCCAGCAGCGGATCGAGGAACACTGAAGCTTTCTTT.

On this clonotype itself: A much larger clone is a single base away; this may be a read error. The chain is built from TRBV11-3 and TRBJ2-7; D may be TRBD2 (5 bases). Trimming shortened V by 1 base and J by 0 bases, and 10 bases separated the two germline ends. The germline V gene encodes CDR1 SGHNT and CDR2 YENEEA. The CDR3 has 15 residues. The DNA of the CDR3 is TGTGCCAGCAGCTTAGGAGAGGGTTACTCCTACGAGCAGTACTTC. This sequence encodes CASSLGEGYSYEQYF.

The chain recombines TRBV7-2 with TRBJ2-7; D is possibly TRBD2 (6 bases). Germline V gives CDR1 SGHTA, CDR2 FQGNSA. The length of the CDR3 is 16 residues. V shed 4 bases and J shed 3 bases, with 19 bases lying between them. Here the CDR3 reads CASSSKIAAHLYEQYF. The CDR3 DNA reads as TGTGCCAGCAGCTCAAAAATAGCGGCCCACCTCTACGAGCAGTACTTC.

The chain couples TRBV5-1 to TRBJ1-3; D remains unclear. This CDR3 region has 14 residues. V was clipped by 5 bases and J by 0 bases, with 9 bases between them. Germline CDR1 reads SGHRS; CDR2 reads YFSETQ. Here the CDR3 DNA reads TGCGCCAGCAGATCAGCACTCTCTGGAAACACCATATATTTT. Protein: CASRSALSGNTIYF.

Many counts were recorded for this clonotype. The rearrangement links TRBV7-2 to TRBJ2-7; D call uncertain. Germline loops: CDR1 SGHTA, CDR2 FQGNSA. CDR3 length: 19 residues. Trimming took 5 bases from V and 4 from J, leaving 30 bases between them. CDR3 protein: CASSPVSPTVFPENYEQYF. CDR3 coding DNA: TGTGCCAGCAGCCCTGTTTCACCCACCGTCTTCCCAGAAAATTACGAGCAGTACTTC.

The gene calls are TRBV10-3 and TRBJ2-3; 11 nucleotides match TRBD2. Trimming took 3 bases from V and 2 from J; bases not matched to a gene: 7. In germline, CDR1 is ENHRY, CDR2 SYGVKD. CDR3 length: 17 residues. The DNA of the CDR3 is TGTGCCATCAGTGAAAGGACTAGCGGGCGGTCCACAGATACGCAGTATTTT. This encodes CAISERTSGRSTDTQYF.

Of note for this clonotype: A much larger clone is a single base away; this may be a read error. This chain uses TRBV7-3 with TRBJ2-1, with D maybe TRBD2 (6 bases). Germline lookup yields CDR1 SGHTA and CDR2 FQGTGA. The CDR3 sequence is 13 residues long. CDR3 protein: CANSGRLVNEQFF. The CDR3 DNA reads TGTGCCAACAGCGGGCGACTAGTCAATGAGCAGTTCTTC.

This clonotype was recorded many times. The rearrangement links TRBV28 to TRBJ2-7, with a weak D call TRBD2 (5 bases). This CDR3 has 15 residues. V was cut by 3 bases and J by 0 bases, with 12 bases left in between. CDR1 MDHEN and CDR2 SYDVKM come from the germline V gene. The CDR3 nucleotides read TGTGCCAGCAGTTTTCCTGGACTGGGCTCCTACGAGCAGTACTTC. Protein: CASSFPGLGSYEQYF.

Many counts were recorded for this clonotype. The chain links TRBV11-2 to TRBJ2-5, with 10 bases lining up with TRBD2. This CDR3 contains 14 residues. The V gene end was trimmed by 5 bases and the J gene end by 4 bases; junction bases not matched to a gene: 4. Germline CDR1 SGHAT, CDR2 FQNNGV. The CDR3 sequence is CASSPTSGIETQYF. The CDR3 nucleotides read TGTGCCAGCAGCCCCACTAGCGGGATAGAGACCCAGTACTTC. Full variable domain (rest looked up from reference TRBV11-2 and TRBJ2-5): EAGVAQSPRYKIIEKRQSVAFWCNPISGHATLYWYQQILGQGPKLLIQFQNNGVVDDSQLPKDRFSAERLKGVDSTLKIQPAKLEDSAVYLCASSPTSGIETQYFGPGTRLLVL.

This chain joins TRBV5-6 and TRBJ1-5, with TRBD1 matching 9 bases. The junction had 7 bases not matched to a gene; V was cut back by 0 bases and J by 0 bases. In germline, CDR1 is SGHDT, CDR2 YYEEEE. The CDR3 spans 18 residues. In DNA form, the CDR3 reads TGTGCCAGCAGCTTGGCCGGGACAGGGACCTATAGCAATCAGCCCCAGCATTTT. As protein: CASSLAGTGTYSNQPQHF.

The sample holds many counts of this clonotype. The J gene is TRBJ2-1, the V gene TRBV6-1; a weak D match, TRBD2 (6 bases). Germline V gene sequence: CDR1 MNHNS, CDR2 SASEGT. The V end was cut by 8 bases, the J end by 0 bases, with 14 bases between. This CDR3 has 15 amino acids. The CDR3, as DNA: TGTGCCAGCTGTGCCCGGGAGAGCTCCTACAATGAGCAGTTCTTC. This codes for CASCARESSYNEQFF.

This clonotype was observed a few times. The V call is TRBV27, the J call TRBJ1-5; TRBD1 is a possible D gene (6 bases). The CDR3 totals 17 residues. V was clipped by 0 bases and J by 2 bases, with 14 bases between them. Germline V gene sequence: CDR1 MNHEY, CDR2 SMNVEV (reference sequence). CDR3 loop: CASSLSRGGGGNQPQHF. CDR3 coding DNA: TGTGCCAGCAGTTTATCACGCGGGGGCGGGGGCAATCAGCCCCAGCATTTT.

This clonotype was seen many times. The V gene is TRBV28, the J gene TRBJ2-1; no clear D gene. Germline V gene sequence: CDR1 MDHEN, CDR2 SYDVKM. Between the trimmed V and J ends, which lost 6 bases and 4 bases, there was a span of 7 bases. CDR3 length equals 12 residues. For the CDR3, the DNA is TGTGCCAGCAGCGACGGTTACAATGAGCAGTTCTTC. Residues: CASSDGYNEQFF. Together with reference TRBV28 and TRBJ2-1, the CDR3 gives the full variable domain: DVKVTQSSRYLVKRTGEKVFLECVQDMDHENMFWYRQDPGLGLRLIYFSYDVKMKEKGDIPEGYSVSREKKERFSLILESASTNQTSMYLCASSDGYNEQFFGPGTRLTVL.

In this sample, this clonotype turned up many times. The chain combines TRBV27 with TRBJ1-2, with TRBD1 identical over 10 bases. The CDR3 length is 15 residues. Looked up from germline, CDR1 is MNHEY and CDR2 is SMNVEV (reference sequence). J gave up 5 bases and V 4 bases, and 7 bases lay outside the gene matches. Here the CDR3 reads CASSSPGQGLYGYTF. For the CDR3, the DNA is TGTGCCAGCAGTTCACCGGGACAGGGGTTGTATGGCTACACCTTC.

CDR3 amino acids: CASSQDQPGYYEQYF. The CDR3, as DNA: TGCGCCAGCAGCCAAGATCAGCCAGGGTACTACGAGCAGTACTTC. V and J are TRBV4-1 and TRBJ2-7, with a weak D call TRBD1 (5 bases). Germline CDR1 reads MGHRA; CDR2 reads YSYEKL. The CDR3 is made up of 15 amino acids. V lost 0 bases, J lost 3 bases, and 12 bases lay in between.

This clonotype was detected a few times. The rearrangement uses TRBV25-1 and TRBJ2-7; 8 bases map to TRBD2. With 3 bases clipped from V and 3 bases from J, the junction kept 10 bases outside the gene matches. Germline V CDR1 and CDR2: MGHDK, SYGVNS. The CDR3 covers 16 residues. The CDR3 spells CASSEEGSGTNYEQYF. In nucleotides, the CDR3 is TGTGCCAGCAGTGAGGAGGGTAGCGGGACTAACTACGAGCAGTACTTC.

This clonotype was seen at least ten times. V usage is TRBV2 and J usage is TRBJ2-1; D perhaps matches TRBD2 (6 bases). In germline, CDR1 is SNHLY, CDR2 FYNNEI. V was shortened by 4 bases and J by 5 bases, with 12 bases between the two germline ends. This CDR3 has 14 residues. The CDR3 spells CASSVTGVDNEQFF. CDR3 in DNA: TGTGCCAGCAGTGTAACGGGAGTCGACAATGAGCAGTTCTTC. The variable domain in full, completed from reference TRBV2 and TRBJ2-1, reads EPEVTQTPSHQVTQMGQEVILRCVPISNHLYFYWYRQILGQKVEFLVSFYNNEISEKSEIFDDQFSVERPDGSNFTLKIRSTKLEDSAMYFCASSVTGVDNEQFFGPGTRLTVL.

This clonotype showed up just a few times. CDR3 sequence reads: CASGRVAETQYF. The CDR3 DNA follows: TGTGCGAGCGGGAGGGTAGCTGAGACCCAGTACTTC. The chain couples TRBV15 to TRBJ2-5; TRBD2 matches at 10 bases. In germline, CDR1 is LNHNV, CDR2 YYDKDF (reference sequence). The CDR3 is made up of 12 amino acids.

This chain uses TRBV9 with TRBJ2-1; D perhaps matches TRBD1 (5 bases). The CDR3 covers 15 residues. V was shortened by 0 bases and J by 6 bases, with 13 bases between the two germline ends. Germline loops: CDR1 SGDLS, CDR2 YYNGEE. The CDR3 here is CASSVGKGPGNEQFF. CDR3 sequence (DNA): TGTGCCAGCAGCGTAGGGAAGGGGCCGGGCAATGAGCAGTTCTTC.

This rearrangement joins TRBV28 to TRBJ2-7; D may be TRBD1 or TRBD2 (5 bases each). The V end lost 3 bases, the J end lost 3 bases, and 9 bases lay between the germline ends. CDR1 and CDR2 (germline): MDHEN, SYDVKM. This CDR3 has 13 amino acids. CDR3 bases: TGTGCCAGCAGTTTGGGGGTACACTACGAGCAGTACTTC. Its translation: CASSLGVHYEQYF. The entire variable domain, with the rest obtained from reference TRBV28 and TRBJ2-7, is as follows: DVKVTQSSRYLVKRTGEKVFLECVQDMDHENMFWYRQDPGLGLRLIYFSYDVKMKEKGDIPEGYSVSREKKERFSLILESASTNQTSMYLCASSLGVHYEQYFGPGTRLTVT.

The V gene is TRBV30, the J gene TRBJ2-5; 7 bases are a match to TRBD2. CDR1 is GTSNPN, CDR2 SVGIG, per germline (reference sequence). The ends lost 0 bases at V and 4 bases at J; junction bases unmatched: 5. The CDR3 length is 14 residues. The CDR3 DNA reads TGTGCCTGGAGTGTAGGGGCGGGAGCAGAGACCCAGTACTTC. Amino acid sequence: CAWSVGAGAETQYF.

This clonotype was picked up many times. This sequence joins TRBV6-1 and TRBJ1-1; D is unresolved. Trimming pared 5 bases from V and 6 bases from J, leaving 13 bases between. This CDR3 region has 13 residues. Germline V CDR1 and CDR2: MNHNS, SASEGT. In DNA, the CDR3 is TGTGCCAGCAGTCACACGGATTGGGCTGAAGCTTTCTTT. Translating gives CASSHTDWAEAFF.

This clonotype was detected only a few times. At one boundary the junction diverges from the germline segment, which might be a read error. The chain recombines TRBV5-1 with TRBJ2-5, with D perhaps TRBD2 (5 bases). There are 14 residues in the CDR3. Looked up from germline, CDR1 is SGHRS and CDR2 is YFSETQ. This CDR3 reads CASSLGERIETRYF. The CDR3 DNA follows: TGCGCCAGCAGCTTGGGGGAGAGGATAGAGACCCGGTACTTC.